This T cell receptor beta chain was sequenced for a study of regulatory T cells in long-lasting Graves disease. General observations from the study: With persistent disease, TRBV28, TRBJ1-2 and TRBJ2-5 were the favored segments. Results may be inaccurate due to the small sample size.

The germline V and J ends were trimmed by 8 bases and 4 bases, with 14 bases remaining between them. Germline CDR1 SNHLY, CDR2 FYNNEI. This CDR3 has 14 amino acids. This clonotype was seen ten or more times. The antigen is not known. Construction of TCR beta libraries relied on iRepertoire HTBI primers and on Arm-PCR targeting CDR3 regions. TCRdb re-analysed the multiplex PCR reads in MiXCR, keeping a single row per CDR3 protein. This table holds about 460,000 distinct CDR3 sequences, about 20% found once. Regarding time point: persistent/refractory GD, antithyroid drugs over 5 years with positive TRAb. RNA extracted from PBMCs served as the sequencing template. Patient provenance is recorded as an endocrinology department in Xi'an, China.

This TCR was sampled from a female donor with Graves disease. The chain joins TRBV2 to TRBJ1-4, with D possibly matching TRBD1 (6 bases). This material consisted of peripheral blood mononuclear cells (PBMCs), taken when the disease was refractory, from a patient treated with antithyroid drugs. CDR3 protein: CASHGRTVNEKLFF. As DNA, the CDR3 is TGTGCCAGCCACGGAAGGACAGTTAATGAAAAACTGTTTTTT.